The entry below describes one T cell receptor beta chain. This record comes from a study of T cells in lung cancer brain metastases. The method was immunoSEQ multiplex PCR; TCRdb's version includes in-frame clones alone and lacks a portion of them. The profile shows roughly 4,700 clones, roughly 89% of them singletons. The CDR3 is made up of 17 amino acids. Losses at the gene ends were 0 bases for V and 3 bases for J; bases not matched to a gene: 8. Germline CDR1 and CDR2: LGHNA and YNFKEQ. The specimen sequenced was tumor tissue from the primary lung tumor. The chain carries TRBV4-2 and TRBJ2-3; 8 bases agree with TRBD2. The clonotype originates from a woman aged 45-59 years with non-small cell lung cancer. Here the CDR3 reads CASSQELSSGTTDTQYF. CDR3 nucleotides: TGTGCCAGCAGCCAAGAATTGAGTAGCGGGACTACAGATACGCAGTATTTT.